This is a list of T cell receptor beta chains from one sample in a study of blood T cell repertoires in COVID-19. Method: immunoSEQ multiplex PCR; TCRdb's copy keeps in-frame clones and lacks some. Of about 170,000 clones listed, around four fifths are singletons. Sequenced material: peripheral blood. All receptors derive from a woman in her 70s with COVID-19, enrolled during active disease. CDR3s include the opening cysteine and the closing phenylalanine or tryptophan. A D gene is named only where the DNA matches it firmly.

V,length,J,D,CDR3
TRBV6-5,16,TRBJ2-1,TRBD2,CASSFEAGAGGVEQFF
TRBV19,15,TRBJ1-5,NA,CASSWGGISNQPQHF
TRBV28,14,TRBJ2-7,NA,CAMGARAPSYEQYF
TRBV3-1/TRBV3-2,15,TRBJ2-1,TRBD2,CASSVGSGRNNEQFF
TRBV11-2,13,TRBJ2-2,NA,CATMDSYTGELFF
TRBV9,12,TRBJ2-2,NA,CASSVGPRELFF
TRBV5-1,13,TRBJ1-6,TRBD1,CASSQGAGSPLHF
TRBV30,15,TRBJ1-3,NA,CAWRDYGTHGDTIYF
TRBV5-3,16,TRBJ2-5,TRBD1,CARRLPGQGREETQYF
TRBV9,13,TRBJ2-3,NA,CASSVESRNSQYF
TRBV28,14,TRBJ2-1,TRBD2,CASSGTRALNEQFF
TRBV19,14,TRBJ2-2,NA,CASSTPEGTGELFF
TRBV19,14,TRBJ1-5,TRBD1,CASSQTGGNQPQHF
TRBV27,13,TRBJ1-2,TRBD1,CASSQGQGWGYTF
TRBV6-5,15,TRBJ2-1,NA,CASSYSNARGNEQFF
TRBV27,16,TRBJ2-3,TRBD2,CASSSLGLAVRDTQYF
TRBV5-1,16,TRBJ1-2,TRBD1,CASSMGTVYSNYGYTF
TRBV19,13,TRBJ2-1,TRBD1,CASSIETGGEQFF
TRBV6-5,16,TRBJ1-2,NA,CASSYWAGPAGGGYTF
TRBV5-6,14,TRBJ1-1,TRBD1,CASTLGQLNTEAFF
TRBV5-1,13,TRBJ1-3,NA,CASSLDRGNTIYF
TRBV19,13,TRBJ2-2,NA,CASNGGTTGELFF
TRBV5-1,17,TRBJ2-3,NA,CASSLGLTGLTTDTQYF
TRBV24-1,18,TRBJ1-5,TRBD1,CATSDFRRDRGVNQPQHF
TRBV7-8,14,TRBJ2-2,NA,CASSLRGISGELFF
TRBV9,17,TRBJ1-2,NA,CASSPPNLGQFSYGYTF
TRBV28,14,TRBJ1-2,TRBD1,CASSLRDRERGYTF
TRBV3-1/TRBV3-2,13,TRBJ2-1,NA,CASSQVRSAEQFF
TRBV9,14,TRBJ1-5,NA,CASSPTDNNQPQHF